One and the same sample provided the 28 T cell receptor beta chains below, sequenced in a study of T cell responses to AZD1222 COVID-19 vaccine. This table comes from immunoSEQ multiplex PCR, and its TCRdb copy is limited to in-frame clones, with some not included. The sample contains 110,000 to 150,000 clones, approximately 85% of which appear only once. Source: peripheral blood, taken on day 0 of AZD1222 vaccination. The receptors here all came from an adult in good health.

The rearrangement links TRBV7-2 to TRBJ2-7; D not certain. This CDR3 comprises 14 residues. CDR1 SGHTA and CDR2 FQGNSA come from the germline V gene. V was trimmed by 8 bases and J by 0 bases, leaving 14 bases between them. As DNA, the CDR3 is TGTGCCAGCTCCGCCCAGGCCAGCTCCTACGAGCAGTACTTC. Translated, it gives CASSAQASSYEQYF.

The chain links TRBV7-2 to TRBJ2-1; D call uncertain. This CDR3 region has 13 residues. CDR1 is SGHTA and CDR2 is FQGNSA in the germline V gene. Between the trimmed V and J ends, which lost 5 bases and 0 bases, there was a span of 5 bases. The chain's CDR3 is CASSRSSYNEQFF. The CDR3 region has the DNA TGTGCCAGCAGCCGCAGCTCCTACAATGAGCAGTTCTTC.

V usage is TRBV29-1 and J usage is TRBJ1-2; D gene ambiguous. The CDR3 is made up of 12 amino acids. Deletions cut 5 bases from V and 4 bases from J, with 11 bases between. Germline CDR1 reads SQVTM; CDR2 reads ANQGSEA. The CDR3 sequence is CSVLVPSYGYTF. DNA for the CDR3: TGCAGCGTTCTGGTCCCAAGCTATGGCTACACCTTC.

The gene calls are TRBV11-2 and TRBJ2-1; D possibly corresponds to TRBD2 (5 bases). Germline V gene lookup returns CDR1 SGHAT and CDR2 FQNNGV. There are 13 residues in the CDR3. V dropped 1 base and J dropped 10 bases, with 11 bases sitting between them. CDR3 in DNA: TGTGCCAGCAGCTTAGGAGGGCCAGGAGAGCAGTTCTTC. Amino acids: CASSLGGPGEQFF.

CDR3 nucleotides: TGCGCCAGCAGCTTGGAGACCTACGAGCAGTACTTC. Protein: CASSLETYEQYF. The chain carries TRBV5-1 and TRBJ2-7; D is unresolved. V lost 0 bases and J lost 2, with 3 bases in between. Germline CDR1 reads SGHRS; CDR2 reads YFSETQ. The CDR3 totals 12 residues.

CDR3 protein: CASSTHGGLYEQYF. The DNA of the CDR3 is TGTGCCAGCAGCACCCACGGGGGACTTTACGAGCAGTACTTC. The chain has TRBV6-5 and TRBJ2-7; possible D gene TRBD2, 6 bases. CDR1 MNHEY and CDR2 SVGAGI come from the germline V gene. Trimming cost V 6 bases and J 4 bases, with 16 bases left between them. The length of the CDR3 is 14 residues.

The chain carries TRBV7-8 and TRBJ2-1; D not certain. The CDR3 has 16 amino acids. Germline assignment: CDR1 SGHVS and CDR2 FQNEAQ. V was cut by 1 base and J by 2 bases, with 12 bases left in between. CDR3 nucleotides: TGTGCCAGCAGCTTAGAATCCGCAGGAACCTACAATGAGCAGTTCTTC. This gives the protein CASSLESAGTYNEQFF.

The chain recombines TRBV5-1 with TRBJ2-2; a possible D gene is TRBD2 (6 bases). The CDR3 consists of 18 residues. Trimming cost V 2 bases and J 7 bases, with 24 bases left between them. Germline V gene lookup returns CDR1 SGHRS and CDR2 YFSETQ. The CDR3, as DNA: TGCGCCAGCAGCTTCCTATCTATCGGGAGAAATGTAGGCGGGGAGCTGTTTTTT. As protein: CASSFLSIGRNVGGELFF.

The chain has TRBV7-9 and TRBJ2-2; D is ambiguous. Germline CDR1 reads SEHNR; CDR2 reads FQNEAQ (reference sequence). Trimming cost V 2 bases and J 4 bases, with 8 bases left between them. The CDR3 contains 14 residues. The CDR3 region is CASSLPWSTGELFF. The CDR3 DNA is TGTGCCAGCAGCTTACCCTGGTCCACCGGGGAGCTGTTTTTT.

The chain uses TRBV3-1 (or the pseudogene TRBV3-2) and TRBJ1-3; D is uncertain. From germline, CDR1 is LGHDT and CDR2 YNNKEL (reference sequence). Trimming pared 1 base from V and 0 bases from J, leaving 7 bases between. The CDR3 runs to 15 residues. CDR3 in amino acids: CASSQVTSSGNTIYF. DNA of the CDR3: TGTGCCAGCAGCCAAGTTACGAGCTCTGGAAACACCATATATTTT.

This chain joins TRBV3-1 (or the pseudogene TRBV3-2) and TRBJ2-2; maybe TRBD2 (5 bases). Germline V CDR1 and CDR2: LGHDT, YNNKEL (reference sequence). CDR3 length: 16 amino acids. Deletions cut 4 bases from V and 1 base from J, with 13 bases between. CDR3 loop: CASSRPAELNTGELFF. The CDR3 bases are TGTGCCAGCAGCCGACCAGCGGAGTTGAACACCGGGGAGCTGTTTTTT.

This chain links TRBV18 with TRBJ2-1; 12 bases line up with TRBD1. CDR3 length equals 18 residues. V shed 0 bases and J 2 bases; nucleotides not matched to a gene: 5. The germline V gene has CDR1 KGHSH and CDR2 LQKENI. The CDR3 is CASSPPGTGGGTYNEQFF. The CDR3 DNA follows: TGTGCCAGCTCACCACCGGGGACAGGGGGCGGGACCTACAATGAGCAGTTCTTC.

The count of this clone is one. The CDR3 is CASSQDLGVAGASQQYF. In DNA, the CDR3 is TGTGCCAGCAGCCAAGATCTTGGAGTAGCGGGGGCCTCCCAGCAGTACTTC. V usage is TRBV3-1 (or the pseudogene TRBV3-2) and J usage is TRBJ2-7; 9 nucleotides agree with TRBD2. Germline V lookup: CDR1 LGHDT, CDR2 YNNKEL (reference sequence). This CDR3 contains 17 residues. Unmatched junction bases numbered 14, after V lost 0 bases and J lost 8 bases.

The chain links TRBV27 to TRBJ2-2, with 8 bases matching TRBD1. Germline V lookup: CDR1 MNHEY, CDR2 SMNVEV (reference sequence). The CDR3 spans 13 residues. Trimming at V came to 10 bases and at J to 5 bases, leaving 6 bases not matched to a gene. CDR3: CATNRGRTGELFF. The DNA of the CDR3 is TGTGCCACCAACAGGGGGAGGACCGGGGAGCTGTTTTTT.

This clone appeared many times. This sequence joins TRBV6-6 and TRBJ1-2, with 11 positions matching TRBD1. The CDR3 is 14 residues long. Germline-derived CDR1 and CDR2 are MNHNY and SVGAGI (reference sequence). The V segment lost 8 bases and the J segment 3 bases; nucleotides outside the gene matches: 5. CDR3 DNA: TGTGCCAGCGAAGGACAGGGGGCTGACTATGGCTACACCTTC. This sequence encodes CASEGQGADYGYTF.

In this sample, this clone turned up once. The gene calls are TRBV5-1 and TRBJ1-4, with D hard to call. Germline CDR1 SGHRS, CDR2 YFSETQ. The CDR3 extends over 15 amino acids. V lost 4 bases and J 3 bases, leaving 13 bases between the germline ends. The CDR3 protein is CASSGLSGPNEKLFF. The CDR3 coding sequence is TGCGCCAGCAGCGGACTTAGCGGCCCTAATGAAAAACTGTTTTTT.

This clone was seen a few times. The V call is TRBV11-2, the J call TRBJ1-1, with unresolved D. Germline CDR1 and CDR2: SGHAT and FQNNGV. V was trimmed by 1 base and J by 5 bases, leaving 17 bases between them. CDR3 length: 16 residues. CDR3 nucleotides: TGTGCCAGCAGCTTAGTCCCAGCCGGGAGCGTAACTGAAGCTTTCTTT. Its protein is CASSLVPAGSVTEAFF.

The rearrangement links TRBV19 to TRBJ2-3; no reliable D call. The germline V gene has CDR1 LNHDA and CDR2 SQIVND (reference sequence). Trimming removed 4 bases from V and 1 base from J, with 12 bases in between. The CDR3 totals 15 residues. CDR3 sequence: CASSTWALRTDTQYF. The CDR3 coding sequence is TGTGCCAGTAGTACCTGGGCCCTCCGCACAGATACGCAGTATTTT.

V is TRBV2 and J is TRBJ2-2; D possibly corresponds to TRBD2 (5 bases). Germline CDR1 is SNHLY and CDR2 is FYNNEI. The V and J ends lost 6 bases and 5 bases respectively, with 16 bases between them. The CDR3 is 15 residues long. CDR3 protein: CASSQEAGRTGELFF. CDR3 DNA: TGTGCCAGCAGCCAGGAGGCAGGTCGTACCGGGGAGCTGTTTTTT.

In this sample, this clone turned up a few times. CDR3 in amino acids: CASSNLGLAVYEQYF. The CDR3 region has the DNA TGTGCCAGCAGCAATCTAGGACTAGCGGTCTATGAGCAGTACTTC. The chain has TRBV13 and TRBJ2-7; 10 nucleotides agree with TRBD2. V shed 5 bases, J shed 7 bases, and the junction held 11 bases outside the gene matches. The CDR3 has 15 amino acids. Germline V lookup: CDR1 PRHDT, CDR2 FYEKMQ (reference sequence).

In its sample, this clone was seen once. Other DNA sequences in the same sample also yield this CDR3. The genes are TRBV15 and TRBJ1-1; a weak D match, TRBD1 (5 bases). Between the trimmed V and J ends, which lost 1 base and 0 bases, there was a span of 9 bases. The CDR3 runs to 15 residues. Germline V gene sequence: CDR1 LNHNV, CDR2 YYDKDF (reference sequence). The CDR3 DNA follows: TGTGCCACCAGCAGAGGGGGCAGCATGAACACTGAAGCTTTCTTT. Its translation is CATSRGGSMNTEAFF.

The chain uses TRBV21-1 and TRBJ2-3; the table names TRBD2, a call not compared with the DNA. TRBV21-1 is flagged as a pseudogene. This CDR3 is built from 19 residues. CDR3 amino acids: CASSKDIRGLAGGPRGQYF. The CDR3 bases are TGTGCCAGCAGCAAAGATATTAGGGGACTAGCGGGAGGGCCCCGCGGGCAGTATTTT.

V usage is TRBV18 and J usage is TRBJ1-6, with 7 bases aligning to TRBD1. Germline V CDR1 and CDR2: KGHSH, LQKENI. The CDR3 spans 13 residues. Trimming took 3 bases from V and 9 from J; bases not matched to a gene: 2. The CDR3 DNA sequence: TGTGCCAGCTCACCGGACAGGAGTTCACCCCTCCACTTT. Protein: CASSPDRSSPLHF.

This clone showed up just once. The rearrangement uses TRBV5-1 and TRBJ2-1; 11 bases fit TRBD2. Germline V gene data show CDR1 as SGHRS and CDR2 as YFSETQ. This CDR3 contains 15 residues. After removal of 2 bases from V and 5 bases from J, the junction contained 3 bases not matched to a gene. CDR3 sequence reads: CASSFVLAGDNEQFF. The CDR3 coding sequence is TGCGCCAGCAGCTTCGTACTAGCGGGAGACAATGAGCAGTTCTTC.

This clone was seen only once. The genes are TRBV11-2 and TRBJ2-7, with TRBD2 identical over 11 bases. Trimming at V came to 0 bases and at J to 3 bases, leaving 1 base not matched to a gene. The CDR3 sequence is 15 residues long. The germline V gene encodes CDR1 SGHAT and CDR2 FQNNGV. Written as DNA, the CDR3 is TGTGCCAGCAGCTTAGATCTAGCGGGGGGCTACGAGCAGTACTTC. This encodes CASSLDLAGGYEQYF.

The chain uses TRBV2 and TRBJ2-1; D uncertain. The ends were cut back, 4 bases at V and 2 bases at J, with 12 bases in the middle. This CDR3 is 15 amino acids long. CDR1 SNHLY and CDR2 FYNNEI come from the germline V gene. CDR3 residues: CASSVELAAYNEQFF. The DNA for the CDR3 is TGTGCCAGCAGTGTCGAATTAGCTGCCTACAATGAGCAGTTCTTC.

J is TRBJ2-1 and V is TRBV9; 16 bases fit TRBD2. The CDR3 contains 14 residues. V dropped 3 bases and J dropped 11; count of bases not matched to a gene: 2. CDR1 and CDR2 from the germline V gene are SGDLS and YYNGEE. The CDR3 DNA follows: TGTGCCAGCAGCGAGGGACTAGCGGGGGGGAAGCAGTTCTTC. Amino acids: CASSEGLAGGKQFF.

This clone showed up just once. CDR3 nucleotide sequence: TGTGCCAGTAGTAAACTAGCGGGAAGCTCCTACAATGAGCAGTTCTTC. As protein: CASSKLAGSSYNEQFF. The chain couples TRBV19 to TRBJ2-1, with TRBD2 matching 10 bases. V dropped 4 bases and J dropped 0; count of bases not matched to a gene: 3. Germline V gene data show CDR1 as LNHDA and CDR2 as SQIVND (reference sequence). The CDR3 is 16 amino acids.